One and the same sample provided the 8 T cell receptor beta chains below, sequenced in a study of response to subunit inactivated influenza vaccine. TCRdb itself ran the RT-PCR reads through MiXCR, one entry per CDR3 protein. In the table there are fewer than 600,000 distinct CDR3 sequences, about 7.2% of which are singletons. The sample in question was PBMCs from blood, obtained roughly 24 months after vaccination. The receptors shown here come from a man between 45 and 75 years old who received an inactivated influenza vaccine.

The chain carries TRBV12-3 or TRBV12-4 and TRBJ2-7; D may correspond to TRBD1 or TRBD2 (5 bases each). The CDR3 loop spans 14 amino acids. V lost 8 bases, J lost 1 base, and 15 bases lay in between. The CDR3 protein is CASSGTVVSYEQYF. CDR3 nucleotide sequence: TGTGCCAGCTCTGGGACGGTTGTGTCCTACGAGCAGTACTTC.

This clonotype was seen a handful of times. The CDR3 spells CASSVAGQGARNTEAFF. CDR3 nucleotides: TGTGCCAGCAGCGTAGCGGGACAGGGGGCGCGGAACACTGAAGCTTTCTTT. J is TRBJ1-1 and V is TRBV9, with TRBD1 identical over 12 bases. Unmatched junction bases numbered 4, after V lost 0 bases and J lost 1 base. Germline V lookup: CDR1 SGDLS, CDR2 YYNGEE. The CDR3 is 17 residues long.

The CDR3 DNA reads TGTGCCAGCAGCCGGCCGGAGATGAACACTGAAGCTTTCTTT. Amino acids: CASSRPEMNTEAFF. The rearrangement uses TRBV7-9 and TRBJ1-1; D is unclear. Germline-derived CDR1 and CDR2 are SEHNR and FQNEAQ (reference sequence). The CDR3 consists of 14 residues. With 5 bases removed from V and 0 bases from J, the gap between germline ends came to 10 bases.

This clonotype was observed at least ten times. J is TRBJ2-1 and V is TRBV7-2; 9 bases are a match to TRBD2. The CDR3 is made up of 14 amino acids. Germline-derived CDR1 and CDR2 are SGHTA and FQGNSA. The V and J ends lost 5 bases and 6 bases, in that order; junction bases with no gene match: 5. DNA of the CDR3: TGTGCCAGCAGCCCAGGGACTAGCAGCAATGAGCAGTTCTTC. It codes for CASSPGTSSNEQFF.

This clonotype showed up many times. The rearrangement uses TRBV10-3 and TRBJ2-3, with D maybe TRBD1 (5 bases). Trimming took 3 bases from V and 0 from J, leaving 16 bases between them. CDR3 length: 17 residues. Germline lookup yields CDR1 ENHRY and CDR2 SYGVKD. The CDR3 DNA reads as TGTGCCATCAGTGAACAGTCTCGACAGATTAGCACAGATACGCAGTATTTT. Protein: CAISEQSRQISTDTQYF.

The chain has TRBV11-2 and TRBJ1-2, with 7 bases identical to TRBD1. The CDR3 runs to 12 residues. J lost 8 bases, V lost 4 bases, and 4 bases had no gene match. Germline V gene lookup returns CDR1 SGHAT and CDR2 FQNNGV. The CDR3 sequence: CASSWDSQGYTF. The CDR3 coding sequence is TGTGCCAGCAGCTGGGACAGTCAGGGCTACACCTTC.

The chain uses TRBV20-1 and TRBJ2-7; 8 nucleotides line up with TRBD2. The ends lost 4 bases at V and 6 bases at J; junction bases unmatched: 17. Germline V gene lookup returns CDR1 DFQATT and CDR2 SNEGSKA (reference sequence). CDR3 length: 16 amino acids. CDR3 in amino acids: CSAIVLVSGALSEQYF. The CDR3 bases are TGCAGTGCTATAGTGTTGGTTAGCGGGGCCCTTTCCGAGCAGTACTTC.

The chain employs TRBV5-1 and TRBJ1-2, with TRBD1 as a possible D gene (6 bases). This CDR3 has 12 amino acids. Trimming took off 7 bases at V and 5 bases at J, with 12 bases between the two ends. Germline CDR1 and CDR2: SGHRS and YFSETQ. CDR3 region: CASRGADYGYTF. Written as DNA, the CDR3 is TGCGCCAGCCGGGGGGCAGATTATGGCTACACCTTC.